Shown below are 21 T cell receptor beta chains from a single sample sequenced in a study of blood T cell repertoires in COVID-19. The data were produced by immunoSEQ multiplex PCR, yet TCRdb's version contains in-frame clones alone and is incomplete. The data show about 240,000 clones, 75% to 90% seen once. Sequenced: peripheral blood. The receptors shown here come from a man aged 60 to 69 who had recovered from COVID-19.

V usage is TRBV11-2 and J usage is TRBJ2-2, with 12 bases fitting TRBD2. The CDR3 spans 16 residues. The V and J ends lost 5 bases and 3 bases, in that order; junction bases with no gene match: 4. Germline V lookup: CDR1 SGHAT, CDR2 FQNNGV. The CDR3 coding sequence is TGTGCCAGCAGCCCAGGACTAGCGGGGTACACCGGGGAGCTGTTTTTT. It encodes CASSPGLAGYTGELFF.

This chain links TRBV24-1 with TRBJ1-1; D ambiguous. Germline V gene lookup returns CDR1 KGHDR and CDR2 SFDVKD. The V end was cut by 7 bases, the J end by 3 bases, with 11 bases between. This CDR3 region has 13 residues. CDR3 loop: CATSAGRYTEAFF. CDR3 bases: TGTGCCACCAGCGCAGGCCGGTACACTGAAGCTTTCTTT.

This clone was seen ten or more times. This chain uses TRBV2 with TRBJ1-2; weak D call: TRBD1 (5 bases). There are 14 residues in the CDR3. V dropped 7 bases and J dropped 7 bases, with 19 bases sitting between them. The V gene's germline CDR1 is SNHLY and CDR2 FYNNEI. DNA for the CDR3: TGTGCCAGCACACCGGGACGTCTAGCGACTGGCTACACCTTC. Translating it yields CASTPGRLATGYTF.

The chain is built from TRBV11-2 and TRBJ1-2; TRBD1 matches at 8 bases. The CDR3 sequence is 13 residues long. CDR1 SGHAT and CDR2 FQNNGV come from the germline V gene. The V gene end was trimmed by 6 bases and the J gene end by 4 bases; junction bases not matched to a gene: 4. Written as DNA, the CDR3 is TGTGCCAGCAGTTCGGACAGGGCCTATGGCTACACCTTC. Residues: CASSSDRAYGYTF.

The V call is TRBV5-8, the J call TRBJ1-2, with a tentative D call TRBD1 (6 bases). CDR3 size: 16 residues. Deletions cut 0 bases from V and 0 bases from J, with 12 bases between. The germline V gene has CDR1 SGHTS and CDR2 YDEGEE. Here the CDR3 DNA reads TGTGCCAGCAGCTTGGCCTGGGGACAAACTAACTATGGCTACACCTTC. It specifies CASSLAWGQTNYGYTF.

Of note for this clone: The junction shows a germline mismatch at one end, possibly a read error. This chain connects TRBV18 to TRBJ2-5, with TRBD1 identical over 7 bases. This CDR3 comprises 13 residues. From germline, CDR1 is KGHSH and CDR2 LQKENI. The CDR3 DNA follows: TGTGCCAGCTCAAGGGACAGCCAAGCGACCCAGTACTTC. Protein sequence: CASSRDSQATQYF.

The chain recombines TRBV24-1 with TRBJ2-7; 7 bases align to TRBD2. The CDR3 contains 17 residues. Per the germline V gene, CDR1 is KGHDR and CDR2 is SFDVKD. The ends lost 4 bases at V and 2 bases at J; junction bases unmatched: 13. The CDR3 loop is CATSDPSGRDAPYEQYF. In DNA form, the CDR3 reads TGTGCCACCAGTGACCCTAGCGGACGGGATGCCCCCTACGAGCAGTACTTC.

The rearrangement links TRBV7-9 to TRBJ1-2; D unclear. The CDR3 has 14 residues. Between the trimmed V and J ends, which lost 1 base and 3 bases, there was a span of 9 bases. Germline V gives CDR1 SEHNR, CDR2 FQNEAQ (reference sequence). CDR3 nucleotides: TGTGCCAGCAGCTTAGGTAGCACCTACTATGGCTACACCTTC. It encodes CASSLGSTYYGYTF.

This rearrangement joins TRBV5-6 to TRBJ1-5; a possible D gene is TRBD1 (5 bases). The V end was cut by 2 bases, the J end by 1 base, with 7 bases between. Germline-derived CDR1 and CDR2 are SGHDT and YYEEEE. The CDR3 is 14 residues long. For the CDR3, the DNA is TGTGCCAGCAGCTTTCCAGGGAGCAATCAGCCCCAGCATTTT. Its protein is CASSFPGSNQPQHF.

The rearrangement links TRBV5-6 to TRBJ2-2; TRBD1 matches 7 bases. The germline V gene encodes CDR1 SGHDT and CDR2 YYEEEE. This CDR3 spans 16 amino acids. V shed 6 bases and J 0 bases; nucleotides not matched to a gene: 8. For the CDR3, the DNA is TGTGCCAGCACCTATCCTACAGGGGCGAACACCGGGGAGCTGTTTTTT. Protein sequence: CASTYPTGANTGELFF.

This clone was observed once. The V and J genes are TRBV5-6 and TRBJ1-5, with D hard to call. Trimming shortened V by 3 bases and J by 0 bases, and 13 bases separated the two germline ends. This CDR3 region has 16 residues. Germline CDR1 and CDR2: SGHDT and YYEEEE. CDR3 residues: CASSSLAYSSNQPQHF. CDR3 coding DNA: TGTGCCAGCAGCTCTTTGGCATACAGTAGCAATCAGCCCCAGCATTTT.

V usage is TRBV18 and J usage is TRBJ2-2, with a tentative D call TRBD1 (6 bases). Germline-derived CDR1 and CDR2 are KGHSH and LQKENI. This CDR3 is built from 16 residues. V lost 2 bases to trimming and J lost 4 bases, with 14 bases between them. CDR3: CASSPDPGHITGELFF. The DNA for the CDR3 is TGTGCCAGCTCACCAGATCCGGGACACATCACCGGGGAGCTGTTTTTT.

V and J are TRBV6-6 and TRBJ1-3; D not resolved. The germline V gene encodes CDR1 MNHNY and CDR2 SVGAGI (reference sequence). V gave up 3 bases and J gave up 0 bases, with 12 bases separating them. The CDR3 runs 16 residues. CDR3 coding DNA: TGTGCCAGCAGTTATAGTTTATCGTCCTCTGGAAACACCATATATTTT. Amino acids: CASSYSLSSSGNTIYF.

The V call is TRBV27, the J call TRBJ2-5; 10 positions match TRBD1. V shed 5 bases, J shed 6 bases, and the junction held 6 bases outside the gene matches. The length of the CDR3 is 14 residues. The germline V gene has CDR1 MNHEY and CDR2 SMNVEV (reference sequence). In DNA, the CDR3 is TGTGCCAGCAGTCCTCGGACAGGGGGAAAGACCCAGTACTTC. Residues: CASSPRTGGKTQYF.

The gene calls are TRBV5-8 and TRBJ2-3; 14 bases line up with TRBD2. CDR3 length equals 15 residues. Germline values: CDR1 SGHTS, CDR2 YDEGEE. After removal of 2 bases from V and 5 bases from J, the junction contained 1 base not matched to a gene. The DNA for the CDR3 is TGTGCCAGCAGCTTTGGGACTAGCGGGGGAGATACGCAGTATTTT. Encoded protein: CASSFGTSGGDTQYF.

This clone turned up a few times. This chain links TRBV7-9 with TRBJ1-4, with 8 bases identical to TRBD1. This CDR3 spans 16 amino acids. CDR1 and CDR2 from the germline V gene are SEHNR and FQNEAQ (reference sequence). V trimming: 3 bases; J trimming: 8 bases; junction bases outside the gene matches: 11. In DNA form, the CDR3 reads TGTGCCAGCAGCTTCGAGGGTCCAGGGGGCGTGGAAAAACTGTTTTTT. Amino acid sequence: CASSFEGPGGVEKLFF.

V usage is TRBV5-4 and J usage is TRBJ2-3; perhaps TRBD2 as D (7 bases). The CDR3 consists of 16 residues. Deletions cut 4 bases from V and 5 bases from J, with 20 bases between. The germline V gene encodes CDR1 SGHNT and CDR2 YYREEE (reference sequence). The CDR3: CASSNPGGGREDTQYF. The CDR3 nucleotides read TGTGCCAGCAGCAACCCTGGCGGGGGCCGGGAAGATACGCAGTATTTT.

The chain has TRBV2 and TRBJ2-3; 8 nucleotides align to TRBD2. Germline assignment: CDR1 SNHLY and CDR2 FYNNEI. This CDR3 region has 15 residues. V lost 2 bases, J lost 4 bases, and 5 bases stayed unmatched. The CDR3 here is CASSELGTRSDTQYF. In nucleotides, the CDR3 is TGTGCCAGCAGTGAATTAGGGACTAGATCAGATACGCAGTATTTT.

The chain is built from TRBV18 and TRBJ1-4; 7 nucleotides line up with TRBD1. The CDR3 has 14 amino acids. Germline CDR1 and CDR2: KGHSH and LQKENI. Unmatched junction bases numbered 7, after V lost 4 bases and J lost 8 bases. Written as DNA, the CDR3 is TGTGCCAGCTCACTGACAGGGTCGCACGAAAAACTGTTTTTT. Its protein product is CASSLTGSHEKLFF.

The gene calls are TRBV6-2 or TRBV6-3 and TRBJ2-2; D is unresolved. CDR1 MNHEY and CDR2 SVGEGT come from the germline V gene. This CDR3 has 13 residues. The germline V and J ends were trimmed by 1 base and 4 bases, with 4 bases remaining between them. The chain's CDR3 is CASSYWLTGELFF. CDR3 DNA sequence: TGTGCCAGCAGTTACTGGCTCACCGGGGAGCTGTTTTTT.

CDR3 nucleotide sequence: TGTGCCAGCAGTTCGTCTCAGCCCACGGGTTACGGGGAGCTGTTTTTT. Translation gives CASSSSQPTGYGELFF. The chain has TRBV27 and TRBJ2-2; D unclear. The CDR3 totals 16 residues. Trimming removed 4 bases from V and 7 bases from J, with 19 bases in between. Germline V CDR1 and CDR2: MNHEY, SMNVEV (reference sequence).